Shown below are 14 T cell receptor beta chains from a single sample sequenced in a study of cytomegalovirus exposure and HLA in healthy donors. PCR employed 60 Vbeta and 13 Jbeta primers. Profiled with immunoSEQ multiplex PCR; TCRdb holds only in-frame clones, not every one. The data contain about 180,000 clones, roughly 82% of them seen just once; the ten biggest clones take up less than 2%. Sequencing used PBMCs. These receptors all stem from a man aged 35-49 years in good health and CMV-seronegative.

The DNA for the CDR3 is TGTGCCAGCACTAGACAGGGTATGAACACTGAAGCTTTCTTT. Its translation: CASTRQGMNTEAFF. The chain recombines TRBV2 with TRBJ1-1; 7 positions match TRBD1. CDR1 is SNHLY and CDR2 is FYNNEI in the germline V gene. CDR3 length equals 14 residues. The ends lost 7 bases at V and 0 bases at J; junction bases unmatched: 5.

CDR3 bases: TGTGCCAGCTCACCGTACTCGGACAGGGCCGCCGACGAGCAGTACTTC. Protein product: CASSPYSDRAADEQYF. This chain joins TRBV18 and TRBJ2-7; 8 nucleotides line up with TRBD1. Trimming at V came to 3 bases and at J to 5 bases, leaving 12 bases not matched to a gene. CDR1 and CDR2 from the germline V gene are KGHSH and LQKENI. This CDR3 is built from 16 residues.

The chain is built from TRBV4-2 and TRBJ2-7, with D maybe TRBD1 (6 bases). The CDR3 loop spans 15 amino acids. Trimming removed 1 base at V and 1 base at J, with 11 bases between. Looked up from germline, CDR1 is LGHNA and CDR2 is YNFKEQ. CDR3 residues: CASSQATGPSYEQYF. The CDR3, as DNA: TGTGCCAGCAGCCAAGCGACAGGACCATCCTACGAGCAGTACTTC.

V gene TRBV7-3 combines with J gene TRBJ2-3, with 12 bases fitting TRBD2. V dropped 6 bases and J dropped 9; count of bases not matched to a gene: 13. Germline V gene data show CDR1 as SGHTA and CDR2 as FQGTGA. The CDR3 length is 16 residues. Here the CDR3 reads CASSPALAGGHRTQYF. The CDR3 DNA follows: TGTGCCAGCAGTCCCGCTCTAGCGGGGGGGCATCGCACGCAGTATTTT.

This rearrangement joins TRBV9 to TRBJ2-5; D call uncertain. The germline V and J ends were trimmed by 3 bases and 2 bases, with 11 bases remaining between them. This CDR3 comprises 14 residues. Germline-derived CDR1 and CDR2 are SGDLS and YYNGEE. CDR3 residues: CASSARSVQETQYF. In DNA form, the CDR3 reads TGTGCCAGCAGCGCAAGGAGCGTACAAGAGACCCAGTACTTC.

V is TRBV5-1 and J is TRBJ1-2, with 11 bases aligning to TRBD1. The V gene end was trimmed by 4 bases and the J gene end by 6 bases; junction bases not matched to a gene: 5. Germline CDR1 and CDR2: SGHRS and YFSETQ. This CDR3 spans 14 amino acids. CDR3 residues: CASSPGQGANGYTF. The CDR3 DNA sequence: TGCGCCAGCAGCCCTGGACAGGGGGCGAATGGCTACACCTTC.

The V call is TRBV7-6, the J call TRBJ2-5, with 12 positions matching TRBD2. The closer fit of TRBJ2-7 to the DNA end suggests the J call may be wrong. This CDR3 contains 15 residues. Germline assignment: CDR1 SGHVS and CDR2 FNYEAQ. CDR3: CASSLLAGGSHEQYF. In DNA, the CDR3 is TGTGCCAGCAGCTTACTAGCGGGAGGGTCCCACGAGCAGTACTTC.

Details on this clone: The same CDR3 can be traced to other DNA sequences in this sample. The genes are TRBV7-2 and TRBJ1-1, with 8 bases lining up with TRBD1. Germline V gene lookup returns CDR1 SGHTA and CDR2 FQGNSA. With V trimmed by 2 bases and J by 4 bases, 3 bases remained unmatched. The CDR3 has 14 residues. The CDR3 spells CASSLNRGGTEAFF. In DNA, the CDR3 is TGTGCCAGCAGCTTAAACAGGGGGGGCACTGAAGCTTTCTTT. Complete variable domain (other parts from reference TRBV7-2 and TRBJ1-1): GAGVSQSPSNKVTEKGKDVELRCDPISGHTALYWYRQSLGQGLEFLIYFQGNSAPDKSGLPSDRFSAERTGGSVSTLTIQRTQQEDSAVYLCASSLNRGGTEAFFGQGTRLTVV.

This clone was seen only a few times. The V and J genes are TRBV6-6 and TRBJ1-6, with 7 bases aligning to TRBD1. V dropped 8 bases and J dropped 5; count of bases not matched to a gene: 9. CDR3 length: 15 residues. In germline, CDR1 is MNHNY, CDR2 SVGAGI (reference sequence). CDR3 nucleotide sequence: TGTGCCAGCCTAGGCCTAGGGACAGATAATTCACCCCTCCACTTT. Protein sequence: CASLGLGTDNSPLHF.

The J gene is TRBJ1-1, the V gene TRBV25-1, with 10 bases fitting TRBD1. Germline CDR1 and CDR2: MGHDK and SYGVNS. The length of the CDR3 is 16 residues. J gave up 2 bases and V 0 bases, and 3 bases lay outside the gene matches. CDR3 bases: TGTGCCAGCAGTGAATATGGGACAGGGGTTAACACTGAAGCTTTCTTT. It is translated as CASSEYGTGVNTEAFF.

The rearrangement uses TRBV9 and TRBJ2-2; TRBD2 matches at 8 bases. Losses at the gene ends were 0 bases for V and 6 bases for J; bases not matched to a gene: 4. The germline V gene encodes CDR1 SGDLS and CDR2 YYNGEE. The CDR3 totals 15 residues. CDR3 sequence reads: CASSVVGRESGELFF. The CDR3 bases are TGTGCCAGCAGCGTAGTCGGGAGGGAGTCCGGGGAGCTGTTTTTT. The entire variable domain, with the rest obtained from reference TRBV9 and TRBJ2-2, is as follows: DSGVTQTPKHLITATGQRVTLRCSPRSGDLSVYWYQQSLDQGLQFLIQYYNGEERAKGNILERFSAQQFPDLHSELNLSSLELGDSALYFCASSVVGRESGELFFGEGSRLTVL.

The genes are TRBV5-8 and TRBJ1-4; weak D call: TRBD1 (6 bases). The CDR3 runs 14 residues. The V end was cut by 4 bases, the J end by 7 bases, with 14 bases between. Germline lookup yields CDR1 SGHTS and CDR2 YDEGEE. The CDR3 DNA is TGTGCCAGCAGCCTAACAGGGTTGGGTGAAAAACTGTTTTTT. This sequence encodes CASSLTGLGEKLFF. The entire variable domain, with the rest obtained from reference TRBV5-8 and TRBJ1-4, is as follows: EAGVTQSPTHLIKTRGQQATLRCSPISGHTSVYWYQQALGLGLQFLLWYDEGEERNRGNFPPRFSGRQFPNYSSELNVNALELEDSALYLCASSLTGLGEKLFFGSGTQLSVL.

The CDR3 DNA sequence: TGTGCCAGCAGCACCGGACAGACCTACGAGCAGTACTTC. Protein product: CASSTGQTYEQYF. The V call is TRBV11-2, the J call TRBJ2-7, with D perhaps matching TRBD1 (6 bases). The CDR3 has 13 amino acids. Germline V gene data show CDR1 as SGHAT and CDR2 as FQNNGV. Deletions cut 5 bases from V and 2 bases from J, with 10 bases between.

In this sample, this clone turned up a few times. V gene TRBV4-3 combines with J gene TRBJ2-7; TRBD2 is a possible D gene (5 bases). The CDR3 is made up of 17 amino acids. Germline-derived CDR1 and CDR2 are LGHNA and YSLEER. V was shortened by 0 bases and J by 1 base, with 16 bases between the two germline ends. The CDR3, as DNA: TGCGCCAGCAGCCAAGAAAGGTCTAGCTGGGCTTCCTACGAGCAGTACTTC. This encodes CASSQERSSWASYEQYF.